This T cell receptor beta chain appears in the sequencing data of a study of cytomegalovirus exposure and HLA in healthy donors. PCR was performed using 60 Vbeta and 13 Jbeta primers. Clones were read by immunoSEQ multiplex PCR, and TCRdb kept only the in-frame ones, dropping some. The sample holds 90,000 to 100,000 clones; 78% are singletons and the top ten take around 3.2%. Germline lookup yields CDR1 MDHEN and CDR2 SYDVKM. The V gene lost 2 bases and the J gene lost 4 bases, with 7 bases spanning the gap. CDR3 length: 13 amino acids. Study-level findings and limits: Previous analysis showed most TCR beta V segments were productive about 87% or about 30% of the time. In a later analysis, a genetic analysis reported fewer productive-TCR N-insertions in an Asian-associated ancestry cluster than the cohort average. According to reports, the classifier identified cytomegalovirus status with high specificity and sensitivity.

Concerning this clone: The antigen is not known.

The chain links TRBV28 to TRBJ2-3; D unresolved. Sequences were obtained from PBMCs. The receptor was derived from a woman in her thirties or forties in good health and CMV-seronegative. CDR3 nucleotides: TGTGCCAGCAGTTTAGGGCCCCCAGATACGCAGTATTTT. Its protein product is CASSLGPPDTQYF. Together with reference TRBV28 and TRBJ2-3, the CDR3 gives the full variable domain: DVKVTQSSRYLVKRTGEKVFLECVQDMDHENMFWYRQDPGLGLRLIYFSYDVKMKEKGDIPEGYSVSREKKERFSLILESASTNQTSMYLCASSLGPPDTQYFGPGTRLTVL.